These 5 T cell receptor beta chains share one sample of origin, sequenced in a study of T-cell memory formation after mild COVID-19. TCRdb reanalysed the 5' RACE reads using MiXCR and keeps one entry per CDR3 protein. The sample contains about 400,000 distinct CDR3 sequences, around 24% of which appear only once. The sequenced sample was PBMCs or a T cell subset sorted from them (not recorded which). The receptors shown here come from an adult woman who had mild COVID-19 (a few samples of this study predate the infection). Cell type and time point are not known.

This chain uses TRBV29-1 with TRBJ1-3; D gene unclear. The CDR3 consists of 11 residues. Trimming cost V 6 bases and J 4 bases, with 7 bases left between them. CDR1 SQVTM and CDR2 ANQGSEA come from the germline V gene. The CDR3 region has the DNA TGCAGCGTACCGTCCGGAAACACCATATATTTT. Its protein is CSVPSGNTIYF.

CDR3 DNA: TGTGCCAGCAGGGTCGATGAAAAACTGTTTTTT. Protein product: CASRVDEKLFF. J is TRBJ1-4 and V is TRBV12-3 or TRBV12-4, with D uncertain. The germline V and J ends were trimmed by 6 bases and 6 bases, with 5 bases remaining between them. This CDR3 region has 11 residues.

This rearrangement joins TRBV2 to TRBJ2-5; 7 nucleotides line up with TRBD1. Looked up from germline, CDR1 is SNHLY and CDR2 is FYNNEI. This CDR3 has 13 residues. The V gene end was trimmed by 5 bases and the J gene end by 4 bases; junction bases not matched to a gene: 4. CDR3 residues: CASSRDSRETQYF. CDR3 DNA sequence: TGTGCCAGCAGTAGGGACAGTCGAGAGACCCAGTACTTC.

This clonotype appeared a few times. The rearrangement links TRBV28 to TRBJ1-6; D call uncertain. Germline CDR1 and CDR2: MDHEN and SYDVKM. V was cut by 6 bases and J by 10 bases, with 19 bases left in between. This CDR3 has 15 residues. The CDR3 coding sequence is TGTGCCAGCAGGGCTCGGGAGGGCTATTCCTCACCCCTCCACTTT. Translation gives CASRAREGYSSPLHF. Complete variable domain (other parts from reference TRBV28 and TRBJ1-6): DVKVTQSSRYLVKRTGEKVFLECVQDMDHENMFWYRQDPGLGLRLIYFSYDVKMKEKGDIPEGYSVSREKKERFSLILESASTNQTSMYLCASRAREGYSSPLHFGNGTRLTVT.

Ten or more counts support this clonotype. The chain uses TRBV7-6 and TRBJ1-4; D is uncertain. V dropped 5 bases and J dropped 4 bases, with 11 bases sitting between them. The CDR3 runs to 14 residues. CDR1 is SGHVS, CDR2 FNYEAQ, per germline. CDR3 sequence reads: CASSPLGINEKLFF. CDR3 sequence (DNA): TGTGCCAGCAGCCCCCTGGGGATTAATGAAAAACTGTTTTTT.